The sample holds a few counts of the clone carrying this T cell receptor (beta chain). What it recognizes is unknown. The data were taken from a study of cytomegalovirus exposure and HLA in healthy donors. General study points: Cytomegalovirus status was reportedly diagnosed by the classifier with high specificity and sensitivity.

Germline loops: CDR1 MNHNS, CDR2 SASEGT. The CDR3 spans 15 residues. The J segment lost 6 bases and the V segment lost 4 bases, leaving 9 bases of the junction unmatched. Amplification used 60 Vbeta primers and 13 Jbeta primers. Libraries were prepared by immunoSEQ multiplex PCR; TCRdb keeps only in-frame clonotypes and omits some of them. The sample has 150,000 to 200,000 clones, 65% to 80% seen once. All the people who gave samples were healthy bone marrow donors. Sequenced material: PBMCs. This TCR was recovered from a man aged 35 to 55 in good health and CMV-seronegative. The J gene is TRBJ2-7, the V gene TRBV6-1; TRBD1 matches 10 bases. The DNA of the CDR3 is TGTGCCAGCAGTGGAAGGACAGGGGGGTTCGGCGAGCAGTACTTC. Translation gives CASSGRTGGFGEQYF.